This TCR beta chain was profiled in a study of PD-1 blockade in mismatch repair-deficient tumors. The CDR3 extends over 17 amino acids. Repertoires were generated with immunoSEQ multiplex PCR, while TCRdb's copy carries only in-frame clones and drops some. The sample gives approximately 79,000 clones, approximately 80% of which show up once; over 4.5% is in the top ten. Remarks on this clone: The antigen is undetermined.

The study, taken as a whole, reports: Rapid post-treatment expansion, then contraction, generally preceding radiologic response, marked tumor-resident clones.

V gene TRBV12-2 combines with J gene TRBJ2-3; the D call in the table, TRBD2, was not verified against the DNA. TRBV12-2 is labeled a pseudogene. This receptor was identified in an adult with mismatch repair-deficient cancer. The sample here was peripheral blood, taken 44 weeks after starting pembrolizumab. The CDR3: CARRNLWEGHDPDTQYF. The CDR3 DNA reads TGTGCAAGACGAAATCTATGGGAGGGCCATGACCCAGATACGCAGTATTTT.